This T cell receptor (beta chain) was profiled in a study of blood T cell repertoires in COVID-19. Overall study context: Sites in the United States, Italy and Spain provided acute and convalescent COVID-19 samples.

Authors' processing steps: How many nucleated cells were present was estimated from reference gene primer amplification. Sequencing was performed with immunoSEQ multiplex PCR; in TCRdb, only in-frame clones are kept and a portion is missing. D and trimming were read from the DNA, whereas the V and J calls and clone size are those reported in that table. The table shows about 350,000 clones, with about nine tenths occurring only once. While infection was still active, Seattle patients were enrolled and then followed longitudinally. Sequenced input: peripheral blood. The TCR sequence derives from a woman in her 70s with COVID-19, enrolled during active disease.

The CDR3 region is CASSPGLAGSNEQFF. The CDR3 region has the DNA TGTGCCAGCAGCCCGGGACTAGCGGGGTCCAATGAGCAGTTCTTC. The chain carries TRBV28 and TRBJ2-1; 13 nucleotides agree with TRBD2. Trimming took 6 bases from V and 6 from J; bases not matched to a gene: 5. This CDR3 is built from 15 residues. CDR1 and CDR2 (germline): MDHEN, SYDVKM. The variable domain in full, with the rest retrieved from reference TRBV28 and TRBJ2-1, is DVKVTQSSRYLVKRTGEKVFLECVQDMDHENMFWYRQDPGLGLRLIYFSYDVKMKEKGDIPEGYSVSREKKERFSLILESASTNQTSMYLCASSPGLAGSNEQFFGPGTRLTVL.